This is a list of T cell receptor beta chains from one sample in a study of radiotherapy plus CTLA-4 blockade in lung cancer. The table came from immunoSEQ multiplex PCR; TCRdb's copy has only in-frame clones and leaves some out. Among about 83,000 clones listed, under 80% were seen once. The sample in question was peripheral blood, obtained from a patient treated with radiotherapy plus ipilimumab. Every receptor here comes from a human donor with non-small cell lung cancer who had a partial response to radiotherapy plus ipilimumab. Some clones in this sample may be carry-over from other donors' samples. Each CDR3 is given with its conserved first and last residue. The order of the fields is CDR3 protein, CDR3 DNA, clone size, J gene, V gene, D gene. The D gene is left open where the match is weak. Only part of the rows carry a size: once, few, many, or a class if the clone is expanded.

CDR3aa: CASSPKVLAYNEQFF; CDR3nt: TGTGCCAGCAGTCCCAAGGTACTAGCCTACAATGAGCAGTTCTTC; abundance: once; j_gene: TRBJ2-1; v_gene: TRBV27; d_gene: .
CDR3aa: CAWGRQAGFTDTQYF; CDR3nt: TGTGCCTGGGGGCGGCAGGCGGGGTTCACAGATACGCAGTATTTT; abundance: .; j_gene: TRBJ2-3; v_gene: TRBV30; d_gene: .
CDR3aa: CASLRAGGYEQYF; CDR3nt: TGTGCCAGCCTTCGCGCGGGGGGCTACGAGCAGTACTTC; abundance: many; j_gene: TRBJ2-7; v_gene: TRBV7-2; d_gene: TRBD2
CDR3aa: CASSPGLGHNTGELFF; CDR3nt: TGTGCCAGCAGCCCTGGTCTGGGACACAATACCGGGGAGCTGTTTTTT; abundance: .; j_gene: TRBJ2-2; v_gene: TRBV7-3; d_gene: .
CDR3aa: CASRFPSGNEQFF; CDR3nt: TGTGCCAGCAGGTTCCCTAGCGGCAATGAGCAGTTCTTC; abundance: once; j_gene: TRBJ2-1; v_gene: TRBV28; d_gene: TRBD2
CDR3aa: CASSYRQGTNTEAFF; CDR3nt: TGTGCCAGCAGCTATCGACAGGGGACGAACACTGAAGCTTTCTTT; abundance: .; j_gene: TRBJ1-1; v_gene: TRBV7-9; d_gene: TRBD1
CDR3aa: CASSQRQGTSYEQYF; CDR3nt: TGTGCCAGCAGCCAAAGACAGGGTACCTCCTACGAGCAGTACTTC; abundance: .; j_gene: TRBJ2-7; v_gene: TRBV4-2; d_gene: TRBD1
CDR3aa: CASSSQTGLLAKNIQYF; CDR3nt: TGTGCCAGCAGTTCCCAGACAGGCCTACTAGCCAAAAACATTCAGTACTTC; abundance: .; j_gene: TRBJ2-4; v_gene: TRBV28; d_gene: .
CDR3aa: CASSLAMAGIGSPLHF; CDR3nt: TGTGCCAGCAGCTTAGCCATGGCAGGGATTGGGTCACCCCTCCACTTT; abundance: .; j_gene: TRBJ1-6; v_gene: TRBV7-8; d_gene: .
CDR3aa: CAWGLGRGVYNEQFF; CDR3nt: TGTGCCTGGGGCCTGGGGCGGGGCGTATACAATGAGCAGTTCTTC; abundance: .; j_gene: TRBJ2-1; v_gene: TRBV30; d_gene: .
CDR3aa: CASSLASLSGVRSYEQYF; CDR3nt: TGTGCCAGCAGCTTAGCTTCTTTGAGCGGGGTACGCTCCTACGAGCAGTACTTC; abundance: .; j_gene: TRBJ2-7; v_gene: TRBV7-2; d_gene: TRBD2
CDR3aa: CASSLAGAVSGELFF; CDR3nt: TGTGCCAGCAGCTTAGCGGGAGCAGTTTCCGGGGAGCTGTTTTTT; abundance: once; j_gene: TRBJ2-2; v_gene: TRBV7-3; d_gene: TRBD2
CDR3aa: CASSVGTTNTDTQYF; CDR3nt: TGTGCCAGCAGCGTAGGGACAACCAACACAGATACGCAGTATTTT; abundance: .; j_gene: TRBJ2-3; v_gene: TRBV9; d_gene: .
CDR3aa: CASSMGDRGSYEQYF; CDR3nt: TGTGCCAGTAGTATGGGGGACAGGGGATCCTACGAGCAGTACTTC; abundance: once; j_gene: TRBJ2-7; v_gene: TRBV19; d_gene: TRBD1
CDR3aa: CASYQTGERSSPLHF; CDR3nt: TGTGCCAGCTATCAAACAGGGGAAAGGAGCTCACCCCTCCACTTT; abundance: once; j_gene: TRBJ1-6; v_gene: TRBV28; d_gene: TRBD1
CDR3aa: CASSWGRGETEAFF; CDR3nt: TGTGCCAGCAGTTGGGGGCGGGGGGAAACTGAAGCTTTCTTT; abundance: .; j_gene: TRBJ1-1; v_gene: TRBV28; d_gene: .
CDR3aa: CATSRGTVGYEQYF; CDR3nt: TGTGCCACCAGCAGAGGTACAGTGGGCTACGAGCAGTATTTC; abundance: .; j_gene: TRBJ2-7; v_gene: TRBV15; d_gene: .
CDR3aa: CASSLVSSGTYNEQFF; CDR3nt: TGTGCCAGCAGCTTGGTGTCTAGCGGGACCTACAATGAGCAGTTCTTC; abundance: .; j_gene: TRBJ2-1; v_gene: TRBV5-6; d_gene: TRBD2
CDR3aa: CASRLAGVETQYF; CDR3nt: TGTGCCAGCCGACTAGCGGGAGTGGAGACCCAGTACTTC; abundance: .; j_gene: TRBJ2-5; v_gene: TRBV11-2; d_gene: TRBD2
CDR3aa: CAWSKGTGYEQYF; CDR3nt: TGTGCCTGGAGTAAAGGTACAGGGTACGAGCAGTACTTC; abundance: .; j_gene: TRBJ2-7; v_gene: TRBV30; d_gene: .
CDR3aa: CASSGIQGWGDQPQHF; CDR3nt: TGTGCCAGCAGTGGTATTCAGGGGTGGGGCGATCAGCCCCAGCATTTT; abundance: .; j_gene: TRBJ1-5; v_gene: TRBV2; d_gene: .
CDR3aa: CASSLEVSYGYTF; CDR3nt: TGTGCCAGCAGCTTAGAAGTTAGCTATGGCTACACCTTC; abundance: .; j_gene: TRBJ1-2; v_gene: TRBV7-8; d_gene: .
CDR3aa: CASSLGQYNEQFF; CDR3nt: TGTGCCAGCAGCTTAGGGCAATACAATGAGCAGTTCTTC; abundance: few; j_gene: TRBJ2-1; v_gene: TRBV7-3; d_gene: .
CDR3aa: CASSSLAGVTYEQYF; CDR3nt: TGTGCCAGCAGCTCCCTAGCGGGGGTTACCTACGAGCAGTACTTC; abundance: .; j_gene: TRBJ2-7; v_gene: TRBV7-9; d_gene: TRBD2
CDR3aa: CASSLVLGLETQYF; CDR3nt: TGTGCCAGCAGCTTAGTATTGGGCTTGGAGACCCAGTACTTC; abundance: .; j_gene: TRBJ2-5; v_gene: TRBV7-6; d_gene: .
CDR3aa: CASTSMGGGTEAFF; CDR3nt: TGTGCCAGTACCTCGATGGGGGGGGGCACTGAAGCTTTCTTT; abundance: few; j_gene: TRBJ1-1; v_gene: TRBV19; d_gene: .
CDR3aa: CASSLGQGQWLFF; CDR3nt: TGTGCCAGCAGCTTAGGCCAGGGGCAGTGGCTGTTTTTT; abundance: .; j_gene: TRBJ2-2; v_gene: TRBV7-6; d_gene: .
CDR3aa: CASRGGGTSGYNEQFF; CDR3nt: TGTGCCAGCAGGGGAGGGGGGACTAGCGGCTACAATGAGCAGTTCTTC; abundance: .; j_gene: TRBJ2-1; v_gene: TRBV2; d_gene: TRBD2
CDR3aa: CASNPRRSVFSYEQYF; CDR3nt: TGTGCCAGCAACCCCCGTCGCAGCGTCTTCTCCTACGAGCAGTACTTC; abundance: .; j_gene: TRBJ2-7; v_gene: TRBV2; d_gene: .
CDR3aa: CASRGLAVNTGELFF; CDR3nt: TGTGCCAGCCGGGGACTAGCGGTGAACACCGGGGAGCTGTTTTTT; abundance: .; j_gene: TRBJ2-2; v_gene: TRBV28; d_gene: TRBD2
CDR3aa: CASSLAVAGVNTGELFF; CDR3nt: TGTGCCAGCAGCTTAGCGGTAGCGGGAGTTAACACCGGGGAGCTGTTTTTT; abundance: .; j_gene: TRBJ2-2; v_gene: TRBV7-8; d_gene: TRBD2
CDR3aa: CASSNPLNSGGNSPLHF; CDR3nt: TGTGCCAGCTCTAATCCCTTAAACAGCGGGGGTAATTCACCCCTCCACTTT; abundance: .; j_gene: TRBJ1-6; v_gene: TRBV18; d_gene: .
CDR3aa: CASRATRGTGELFF; CDR3nt: TGTGCCAGCAGGGCGACCCGAGGCACCGGGGAGCTGTTTTTT; abundance: .; j_gene: TRBJ2-2; v_gene: TRBV6-5; d_gene: .
CDR3aa: CASHSIQGSNTQYF; CDR3nt: TGTGCCAGCCATTCTATACAGGGTTCAAATACGCAGTATTTT; abundance: .; j_gene: TRBJ2-3; v_gene: TRBV6-1; d_gene: .
CDR3aa: CASSAGLQRSTGELFF; CDR3nt: TGCGCCAGCAGCGCGGGACTCCAGAGAAGCACCGGGGAGCTGTTTTTT; abundance: few; j_gene: TRBJ2-2; v_gene: TRBV5-1; d_gene: .
CDR3aa: CASSEFRGGAVEQYF; CDR3nt: TGTGCCAGCAGTGAATTTCGAGGGGGGGCGGTGGAGCAGTACTTC; abundance: .; j_gene: TRBJ2-7; v_gene: TRBV25-1; d_gene: .
CDR3aa: CASSPKVSDRHYNEQFF; CDR3nt: TGTGCCAGCTCACCTAAGGTGTCGGACAGGCACTACAATGAGCAGTTCTTC; abundance: .; j_gene: TRBJ2-1; v_gene: TRBV18; d_gene: TRBD1
CDR3aa: CASSEDPTSGEQYF; CDR3nt: TGCGCCAGCAGTGAGGACCCCACTAGCGGCGAGCAGTACTTC; abundance: .; j_gene: TRBJ2-7; v_gene: TRBV10-1; d_gene: TRBD2
CDR3aa: CASSQGPGDTYEQYF; CDR3nt: TGCGCCAGCAGCCAGGGGCCTGGAGACACCTACGAGCAGTACTTC; abundance: .; j_gene: TRBJ2-7; v_gene: TRBV5-1; d_gene: .
CDR3aa: CAISVSGTYNEQFF; CDR3nt: TGTGCCATCAGTGTTTCGGGGACCTACAATGAGCAGTTCTTC; abundance: few; j_gene: TRBJ2-1; v_gene: TRBV10-3; d_gene: .
CDR3aa: CASSQEVRDRVRCGNIQYF; CDR3nt: TGTGCCAGCAGCCAAGAGGTCCGGGACAGGGTGAGATGTGGAAACATTCAGTACTTC; abundance: .; j_gene: TRBJ2-4; v_gene: TRBV14; d_gene: TRBD1
CDR3aa: CASRETGGRSMNTEAFF; CDR3nt: TGTGCCAGCAGGGAAACAGGGGGCAGATCCATGAACACTGAAGCTTTCTTT; abundance: .; j_gene: TRBJ1-1; v_gene: TRBV6-1; d_gene: TRBD1
CDR3aa: CASSALRQGFNEQFF; CDR3nt: TGTGCCAGCAGCGCTTTGAGACAGGGGTTCAATGAGCAGTTCTTC; abundance: .; j_gene: TRBJ2-1; v_gene: TRBV2; d_gene: TRBD1
CDR3aa: CASTLQLPYGYTF; CDR3nt: TGTGCCAGCACTTTACAGCTCCCCTATGGCTACACCTTC; abundance: .; j_gene: TRBJ1-2; v_gene: TRBV2; d_gene: .
CDR3aa: CASSEEWGDLNTEAFF; CDR3nt: TGTGCCAGCAGTGAAGAGTGGGGGGACCTCAACACTGAAGCTTTCTTT; abundance: few; j_gene: TRBJ1-1; v_gene: TRBV6-1; d_gene: .